This T cell receptor (beta chain) was sequenced for a study of blood T cell repertoires in COVID-19. For the study at large: The United States, Italy and Spain were the sources of the acute and convalescent COVID-19 samples. The cDNA or gDNA used as material had been derived from T cells, B-cell-depleted T cells, or PBMCs.

In germline, CDR1 is SGHTS, CDR2 YDEGEE. V lost 4 bases to trimming and J lost 2 bases; unmatched junction nucleotides: 7. The CDR3 is 17 residues long. In the original analysis: Counts of nucleated cells, estimated from reference gene primer amplification, were obtained. Some clones are missing from TCRdb's copy, which holds only in-frame ones; the method was immunoSEQ multiplex PCR. That table supplies the V and J calls and clone size; D and trimming were determined from the DNA. Of about 170,000 clones in the sample, 84% were seen once. The rearrangement joins TRBV5-8 to TRBJ2-3; 13 bases are shared with TRBD2. This sequence was found in a man in his late teens or twenties with active or convalescent COVID-19. Sequencing was done on a sample of peripheral blood. CDR3 nucleotide sequence: TGTGCCAGCAGCGCTGGACTAGCGGGGGCCACCACAGATACGCAGTATTTT. Translated, it gives CASSAGLAGATTDTQYF.